The 4 T cell receptor beta chains listed next were all sequenced from one sample in a study of blood T cell repertoires in COVID-19. Libraries were prepared by immunoSEQ multiplex PCR; TCRdb keeps only in-frame clonotypes and omits some of them. The sample records about 30,000 clones, 70% to 90% being singletons. The sample consisted of peripheral blood. The receptors were gathered from a human donor in a cohort sampled during active COVID-19.

This chain uses TRBV30 with TRBJ1-2, with TRBD1 as a possible D gene (5 bases). Germline V CDR1 and CDR2: GTSNPN, SVGIG (reference sequence). V lost 0 bases to trimming and J lost 2 bases, with 19 bases between them. The CDR3 runs to 17 residues. The CDR3 DNA sequence: TGTGCCTGGAGTGTTCCCATCGGACATCGCTTAAACTATGGCTACACCTTC. This codes for CAWSVPIGHRLNYGYTF.

Here the CDR3 reads CAISGGLAGGEQYF. CDR3 DNA sequence: TGTGCCATCAGCGGGGGCCTGGCGGGGGGCGAGCAGTACTTC. The gene calls are TRBV10-3 and TRBJ2-7; 8 nucleotides align to TRBD2. CDR1 ENHRY and CDR2 SYGVKD come from the germline V gene. The CDR3 spans 14 residues. J gave up 6 bases and V 6 bases, and 10 bases lay outside the gene matches.

The chain uses TRBV6-2 or TRBV6-3 and TRBJ2-3; a possible D gene is TRBD1 (6 bases). CDR3 length: 14 amino acids. The germline V and J ends were trimmed by 6 bases and 3 bases, with 13 bases remaining between them. Germline V lookup: CDR1 MNHEY, CDR2 SVGEGT. CDR3 DNA: TGTGCCAGCAGCTCAGGGGTGGTGACAGATACGCAGTATTTT. This translates into CASSSGVVTDTQYF.

This sequence joins TRBV5-4 and TRBJ2-5; D may be TRBD2 (6 bases). V dropped 4 bases and J dropped 0 bases, with 16 bases sitting between them. The length of the CDR3 is 16 residues. The V gene's germline CDR1 is SGHNT and CDR2 YYREEE (reference sequence). CDR3 sequence: CASSPINSGYQETQYF. CDR3 nucleotides: TGTGCCAGCAGCCCAATAAATAGCGGTTACCAAGAGACCCAGTACTTC.